This T cell receptor (beta chain) comes out of a study of regulatory T cells in long-lasting Graves disease. Time point reported: newly diagnosed GD, antithyroid drugs for less than 3 months. After RNA was extracted from PBMCs, the TCR library was made from it. Graves' disease diagnosis relied on American Thyroid Association guidelines. Those enrolled as patients came out of an endocrinology department in Xi'an, China. Findings and limits, study-wide: Persistent-disease Graves' patients showed less TCR diversity than new cases.

HTBI primers from iRepertoire and Arm-PCR of CDR3 regions yielded the TCR beta libraries. TCRdb redid the calling of the multiplex PCR reads with MiXCR, one entry per CDR3 protein. This table has about 320,000 distinct CDR3 sequences, about 18% appearing once. This clonotype was found many times. Its antigen remains unknown. The CDR3 contains 13 residues. V lost 6 bases and J 4 bases, leaving 12 bases between the germline ends. In germline, CDR1 is ENHRY, CDR2 SYGVKD. The TCR originated in a female donor with Graves disease. Sequencing used peripheral blood mononuclear cells (PBMCs), obtained at new diagnosis, from a patient treated with antithyroid drugs. The chain carries TRBV10-3 and TRBJ1-1; no firm D call. The DNA for the CDR3 is TGTGCCATCAGCGTCCCGGAGAGCACTGAAGCTTTCTTT. Amino acids: CAISVPESTEAFF.